The following is a TCR beta chain sequence with its context. Method: immunoSEQ multiplex PCR; TCRdb's copy keeps in-frame clones and lacks some. The sample yields around 93,000 clones, approximately 88% seen once. This CDR3 contains 14 residues. Per germline, CDR1 LGHDT and CDR2 YNNKEL (reference sequence). V lost 4 bases, J lost 8 bases, and 3 bases stayed unmatched. The record originates from a study of blood T cell repertoires in COVID-19. Background on the study: Acute and convalescent COVID-19 specimens originated in the United States, Italy and Spain. Nucleic acid was either cDNA or gDNA, and it came from T cells, B-cell-depleted T cells, or PBMCs.

The receptor was derived from an older man with acute or convalescent COVID-19. Sequenced sample: peripheral blood. The genes are TRBV3-1 (or the pseudogene TRBV3-2) and TRBJ2-1; 12 nucleotides line up with TRBD2. The CDR3 sequence is CASSLTSGSYEQFF. The CDR3 DNA reads as TGTGCCAGCAGCCTGACTAGCGGGAGCTATGAGCAGTTCTTC.